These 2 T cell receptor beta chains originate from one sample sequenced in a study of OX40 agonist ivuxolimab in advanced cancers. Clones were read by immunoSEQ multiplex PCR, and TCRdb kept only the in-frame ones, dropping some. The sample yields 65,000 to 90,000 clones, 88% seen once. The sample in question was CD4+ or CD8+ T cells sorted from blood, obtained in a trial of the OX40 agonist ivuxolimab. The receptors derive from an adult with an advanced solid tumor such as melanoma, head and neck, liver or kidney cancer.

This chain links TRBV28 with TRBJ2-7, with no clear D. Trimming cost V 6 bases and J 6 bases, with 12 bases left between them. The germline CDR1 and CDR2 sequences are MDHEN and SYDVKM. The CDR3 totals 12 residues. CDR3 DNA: TGTGCCAGCAGCCAAAACAGCCGCGAGCAGTACTTC. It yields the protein CASSQNSREQYF.

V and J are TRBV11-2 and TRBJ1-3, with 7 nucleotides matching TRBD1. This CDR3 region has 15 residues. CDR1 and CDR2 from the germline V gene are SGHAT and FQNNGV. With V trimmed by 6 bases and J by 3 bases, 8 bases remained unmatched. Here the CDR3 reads CASSSTQGGGNTIYF. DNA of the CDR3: TGTGCCAGCAGTTCGACCCAGGGGGGTGGAAACACCATATATTTT.